This passage covers 14 T cell receptor beta chains from one sample sequenced in a study of T cell repertoires in cytomegalovirus infection. MiXCR, run by TCRdb on the reads, gives a single entry per CDR3 protein. The sample holds under 850,000 distinct CDR3 sequences; roughly 35% are singletons and the top ten take under 3.5%. Sequencing input: PBMCs. The receptors here all came from a human donor in good health (CMV status not recorded). Some clones in this sample may be carry-over from other donors' samples.

This clonotype turned up a few times. V is TRBV5-6 and J is TRBJ1-1; TRBD1 matches at 7 bases. CDR3 length equals 13 residues. The germline CDR1 and CDR2 sequences are SGHDT and YYEEEE. V was clipped by 4 bases and J by 3 bases; unmatched bases: 3. The CDR3 loop is CASSRDSYTEAFF. The CDR3 DNA follows: TGTGCCAGCAGCAGGGACAGTTACACTGAAGCTTTCTTT. The entire variable domain, with the rest obtained from reference TRBV5-6 and TRBJ1-1, is as follows: DAGVTQSPTHLIKTRGQQVTLRCSPKSGHDTVSWYQQALGQGPQFIFQYYEEEERQRGNFPDRFSGHQFPNYSSELNVNALLLGDSALYLCASSRDSYTEAFFGQGTRLTVV.

V gene TRBV7-2 combines with J gene TRBJ1-1; unclear D gene. Germline assignment: CDR1 SGHTA and CDR2 FQGNSA. This CDR3 spans 14 amino acids. The germline V and J ends were trimmed by 5 bases and 6 bases, with 16 bases remaining between them. This CDR3 is CASSLERQRSEAFF. CDR3 sequence (DNA): TGTGCCAGCAGCCTAGAGAGGCAGCGCTCTGAAGCTTTCTTT. The full variable domain, completed using reference TRBV7-2 and TRBJ1-1, is GAGVSQSPSNKVTEKGKDVELRCDPISGHTALYWYRQSLGQGLEFLIYFQGNSAPDKSGLPSDRFSAERTGGSVSTLTIQRTQQEDSAVYLCASSLERQRSEAFFGQGTRLTVV.

The CDR3 nucleotides are TGTGCCAGCAGTGAACAGAACACTGAAGCTTTCTTT. Translated, it gives CASSEQNTEAFF. The chain carries TRBV28 and TRBJ1-1; D remains unclear. V was pared by 5 bases and J by 1 base, with 5 bases between. This CDR3 comprises 12 residues. Germline loops: CDR1 MDHEN, CDR2 SYDVKM.

This chain links TRBV30 with TRBJ1-1; D uncertain. The ends were cut back, 3 bases at V and 0 bases at J, with 2 bases in the middle. Germline V CDR1 and CDR2: GTSNPN, SVGIG (reference sequence). The CDR3 spans 11 residues. The CDR3 bases are TGTGCCTGGAGGGTGAACACTGAAGCTTTCTTT. Residues: CAWRVNTEAFF. The variable domain in full, completed from reference TRBV30 and TRBJ1-1, reads SQTIHQWPATLVQPVGSPLSLECTVEGTSNPNLYWYRQAAGRGLQLLFYSVGIGQISSEVPQNLSASRPQDRQFILSSKKLLLSDSGFYLCAWRVNTEAFFGQGTRLTVV.

This clonotype was observed a few times. This sequence joins TRBV19 and TRBJ2-1; 12 bases are shared with TRBD1. The V gene end was trimmed by 4 bases and the J gene end by 4 bases; junction bases not matched to a gene: 2. This CDR3 has 15 amino acids. Germline V CDR1 and CDR2: LNHDA, SQIVND (reference sequence). The CDR3 nucleotides are TGTGCCAGTAGTAGGGACAGGGGGCCGTACAATGAGCAGTTCTTC. Protein sequence: CASSRDRGPYNEQFF.

This clonotype was found many times. The chain uses TRBV7-9 and TRBJ1-6; D is possibly TRBD1 (5 bases). V was pared by 1 base and J by 5 bases, with 12 bases between. The CDR3 is 16 amino acids. The V gene's germline CDR1 is SEHNR and CDR2 FQNEAQ (reference sequence). The CDR3 protein is CASSLVGGDDNSPLHF. CDR3 nucleotides: TGTGCCAGCAGCTTAGTCGGAGGGGACGATAATTCACCCCTCCACTTT. The variable domain in full, with the rest retrieved from reference TRBV7-9 and TRBJ1-6, is DTGVSQNPRHKITKRGQNVTFRCDPISEHNRLYWYRQTLGQGPEFLTYFQNEAQLEKSRLLSDRFSAERPKGSFSTLEIQRTEQGDSAMYLCASSLVGGDDNSPLHFGNGTRLTVT.

This clonotype was observed a handful of times. V gene TRBV11-2 combines with J gene TRBJ2-5; 10 nucleotides align to TRBD2. The CDR3 extends over 15 amino acids. Germline-derived CDR1 and CDR2 are SGHAT and FQNNGV. V lost 2 bases and J lost 4; bases outside the gene matches: 4. CDR3 sequence: CASSLIERGGETQYF. The CDR3 nucleotides are TGTGCCAGCAGCTTAATAGAGCGGGGGGGAGAGACCCAGTACTTC.

V gene TRBV3-1 combines with J gene TRBJ1-1, with D possibly being TRBD1 (6 bases). CDR3 length: 15 amino acids. The V gene lost 3 bases and the J gene lost 3 bases, with 14 bases spanning the gap. Per germline, CDR1 LGHDT and CDR2 YNNKEL (reference sequence). CDR3 sequence reads: CASSHEGGVDTEAFF. The DNA of the CDR3 is TGTGCCAGCAGCCATGAGGGGGGCGTGGACACTGAAGCTTTCTTT.

The chain joins TRBV20-1 to TRBJ2-3; 12 bases line up with TRBD2. CDR1 and CDR2 from the germline V gene are DFQATT and SNEGSKA (reference sequence). With 4 bases clipped from V and 0 bases from J, the junction kept 11 bases outside the gene matches. The length of the CDR3 is 18 residues. The CDR3 DNA is TGCAGTGCTAAGCCAGGACTAGCGGGGCGGGAAAGCACAGATACGCAGTATTTT. It specifies CSAKPGLAGRESTDTQYF.

V gene TRBV2 combines with J gene TRBJ1-1, with D tentatively TRBD1 (5 bases). The CDR3 covers 12 residues. V was trimmed by 8 bases and J by 2 bases, leaving 9 bases between them. Germline V lookup: CDR1 SNHLY, CDR2 FYNNEI. The CDR3 region has the DNA TGTGCCAGCGCGCAGGGAAACACTGAAGCTTTCTTT. Encoded protein: CASAQGNTEAFF. The variable domain in full, with the rest retrieved from reference TRBV2 and TRBJ1-1, is EPEVTQTPSHQVTQMGQEVILRCVPISNHLYFYWYRQILGQKVEFLVSFYNNEISEKSEIFDDQFSVERPDGSNFTLKIRSTKLEDSAMYFCASAQGNTEAFFGQGTRLTVV.

Note on this clonotype: Germline and junction disagree at one end, which may indicate a read error. The chain employs TRBV2 and TRBJ1-1; 8 bases are a match to TRBD1. The CDR3 has 13 residues. The V gene's germline CDR1 is SNHLY and CDR2 FYNNEI. For the CDR3, the DNA is TGTGCCAGCACCCGAGACAGGGGCGCTGAATCTTTCTTT. This sequence encodes CASTRDRGAESFF.

On this clonotype: The junction departs from germline at one end; a sequencing error may be responsible. The chain has TRBV7-7 and TRBJ2-3, with 10 bases identical to TRBD2. The CDR3 totals 15 residues. The germline gives CDR1 SSHAT, CDR2 FNYEAQ (reference sequence). In nucleotides, the CDR3 is TGTGCTAGCAGCCCGCGAGCGGGAGGGCCAGATACGCAGTATTTT. It is translated as CASSPRAGGPDTQYF.

This clonotype has a handful of counts. This chain joins TRBV7-2 and TRBJ2-1; the match to TRBD2 covers 14 bases. The junction had 10 bases not matched to a gene; V was cut back by 5 bases and J by 7 bases. This CDR3 spans 17 amino acids. Germline V gene data show CDR1 as SGHTA and CDR2 as FQGNSA. In DNA form, the CDR3 reads TGTGCCAGCAGCACCCCCCCCGGGACTAGCGGGAGTAATGAGCAGTTCTTC. It specifies CASSTPPGTSGSNEQFF.

This clonotype was counted a single time. The DNA of the CDR3 is TGTGCCAGCAGCTTGGCTGACAGGGTAGTTCAGCCCCAGCATTTT. Translating it yields CASSLADRVVQPQHF. The genes are TRBV5-8 and TRBJ1-5, with 7 bases matching TRBD1. This CDR3 spans 15 amino acids. Trimming at V came to 0 bases and at J to 6 bases, leaving 6 bases not matched to a gene. Germline V gives CDR1 SGHTS, CDR2 YDEGEE.